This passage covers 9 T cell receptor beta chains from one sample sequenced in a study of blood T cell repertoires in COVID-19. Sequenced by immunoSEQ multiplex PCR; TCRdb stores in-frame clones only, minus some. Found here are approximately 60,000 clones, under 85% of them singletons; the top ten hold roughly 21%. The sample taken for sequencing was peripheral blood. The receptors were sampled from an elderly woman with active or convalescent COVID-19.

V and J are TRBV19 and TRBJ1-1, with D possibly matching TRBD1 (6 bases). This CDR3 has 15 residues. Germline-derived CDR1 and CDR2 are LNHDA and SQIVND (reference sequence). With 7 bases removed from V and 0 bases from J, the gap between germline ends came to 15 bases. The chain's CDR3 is CASTLARTVNTEAFF. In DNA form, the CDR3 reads TGTGCCAGTACCCTAGCACGGACAGTGAACACTGAAGCTTTCTTT. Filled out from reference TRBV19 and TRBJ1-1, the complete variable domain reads DGGITQSPKYLFRKEGQNVTLSCEQNLNHDAMYWYRQDPGQGLRLIYYSQIVNDFQKGDIAEGYSVSREKKESFPLTVTSAQKNPTAFYLCASTLARTVNTEAFFGQGTRLTVV.

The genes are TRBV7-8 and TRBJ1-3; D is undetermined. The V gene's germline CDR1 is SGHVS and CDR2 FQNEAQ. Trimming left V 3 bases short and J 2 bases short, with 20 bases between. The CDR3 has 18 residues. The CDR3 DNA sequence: TGTGCCAGCAGCTTCCCGGTGGATCGACAAGAAACTGGAAACACCATATATTTT. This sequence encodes CASSFPVDRQETGNTIYF.

The CDR3 is CASSRTGGADTQYF. In DNA, the CDR3 is TGTGCCAGCAGCCGGACCGGGGGGGCAGATACGCAGTATTTT. The chain links TRBV7-3 to TRBJ2-3; 8 bases line up with TRBD2. Per germline, CDR1 SGHTA and CDR2 FQGTGA. After removal of 5 bases from V and 4 bases from J, the junction contained 5 bases not matched to a gene. This CDR3 comprises 14 residues.

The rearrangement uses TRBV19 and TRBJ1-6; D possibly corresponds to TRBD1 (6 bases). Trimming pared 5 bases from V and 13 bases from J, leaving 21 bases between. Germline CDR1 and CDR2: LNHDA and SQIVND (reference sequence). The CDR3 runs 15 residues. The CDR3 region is CASSSSGTIPSPLHF. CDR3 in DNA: TGTGCCAGTAGTTCCTCCGGGACAATACCTTCCCCCCTCCACTTT.

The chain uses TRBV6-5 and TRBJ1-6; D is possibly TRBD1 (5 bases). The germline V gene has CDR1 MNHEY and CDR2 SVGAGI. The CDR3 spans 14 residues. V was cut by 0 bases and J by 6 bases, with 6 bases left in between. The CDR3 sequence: CASSYSTVNSPLHF. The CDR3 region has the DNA TGTGCCAGCAGTTACTCGACAGTTAATTCACCCCTCCACTTT.

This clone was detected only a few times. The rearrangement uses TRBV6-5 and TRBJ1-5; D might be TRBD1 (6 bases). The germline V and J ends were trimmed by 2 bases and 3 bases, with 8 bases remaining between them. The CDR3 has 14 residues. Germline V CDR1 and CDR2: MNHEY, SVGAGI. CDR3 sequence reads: CASSYGQYNQPQHF. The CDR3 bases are TGTGCCAGCAGTTACGGACAGTACAATCAGCCCCAGCATTTT.

CDR3 in DNA: TGCGCCAGCAGCCTCACGATGGGAGGCGGGGAGCTGTTTTTT. Amino acid sequence: CASSLTMGGGELFF. The gene calls are TRBV5-1 and TRBJ2-2; possible D gene TRBD2, 6 bases. The V end lost 4 bases, the J end lost 7 bases, and 14 bases lay between the germline ends. This CDR3 comprises 14 residues. Germline V gene sequence: CDR1 SGHRS, CDR2 YFSETQ. Full variable domain (missing parts from reference TRBV5-1 and TRBJ2-2): KAGVTQTPRYLIKTRGQQVTLSCSPISGHRSVSWYQQTPGQGLQFLFEYFSETQRNKGNFPGRFSGRQFSNSRSEMNVSTLELGDSALYLCASSLTMGGGELFFGEGSRLTVL.

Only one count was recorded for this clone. The CDR3 sequence: CASSLIDSYGYTF. The CDR3, as DNA: TGCGCCAGCAGCTTGATCGACAGCTATGGCTACACCTTC. The chain uses TRBV5-1 and TRBJ1-2; the D gene is possibly TRBD1 (5 bases). This CDR3 spans 13 amino acids. The germline V and J ends were trimmed by 1 base and 4 bases, with 8 bases remaining between them. The germline V gene encodes CDR1 SGHRS and CDR2 YFSETQ.

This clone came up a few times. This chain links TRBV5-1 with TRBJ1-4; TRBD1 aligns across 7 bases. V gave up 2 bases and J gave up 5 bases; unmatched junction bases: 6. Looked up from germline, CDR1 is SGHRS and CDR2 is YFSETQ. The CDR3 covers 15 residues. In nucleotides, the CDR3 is TGCGCCAGCAGCTTAGAGGGACAGTTGAATGAAAAACTGTTTTTT. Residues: CASSLEGQLNEKLFF.